This T cell receptor beta chain is from a study of control samples from healthy donors and cancer patients. Clones were read by immunoSEQ multiplex PCR, and TCRdb kept only the in-frame ones, dropping some. The data show 100,000 to 120,000 clones, around 80% seen once. The V and J ends lost 0 bases and 2 bases respectively, with 10 bases between them. CDR1 and CDR2 from the germline V gene are LGHNA and YNFKEQ. The CDR3 runs to 16 residues. The sequenced sample was blood. The clonotype originates from a man between 18 and 29 years old in good health. This sequence joins TRBV4-2 and TRBJ2-2; D is uncertain. The CDR3 DNA sequence: TGTGCCAGCAGCCAAGATATAGTGCGAAACACCGGGGAGCTGTTTTTT. Its translation: CASSQDIVRNTGELFF.